This TCR beta chain was captured in a study of CXCR3-negative and CXCR3-positive naive CD8 T cells. Regarding the study as a whole: For memory CD8+ cells diversity was much lower, but both naive subsets had comparably high diversity. Similar TRBV-TRBJ usage characterized naive CXCR3-negative and CXCR3-positive cells; memory cells differed. With CXCR3 expression partially decreased after cryopreservation, most assays relied on fresh PBMCs.

About this clonotype itself: The antigen is undetermined.

The sorter processed each CD8+ T cell subset in triplicate at 280,000 or so cells apiece. UMI-labeled 5' RACE yielded the TRB cDNA libraries. TCRdb re-called the 5' RACE reads, yielding one record per CDR3 amino acid sequence without DNA. This table lists tens of thousands of distinct CDR3 sequences. The source of this sequence is a human donor in good health. Some clones in this sample may be carry-over from other donors' samples. The specimen sequenced was memory CD8+ T cells from blood.

CDR3 sequence: CASSLTTGGSNEQFF. V is TRBV7-2 and J is TRBJ2-1; TCRdb's D call of TRBD1 is untestable without DNA. CDR3 length: 15 amino acids. Per the germline V gene, CDR1 is SGHTA and CDR2 is FQGNSA.